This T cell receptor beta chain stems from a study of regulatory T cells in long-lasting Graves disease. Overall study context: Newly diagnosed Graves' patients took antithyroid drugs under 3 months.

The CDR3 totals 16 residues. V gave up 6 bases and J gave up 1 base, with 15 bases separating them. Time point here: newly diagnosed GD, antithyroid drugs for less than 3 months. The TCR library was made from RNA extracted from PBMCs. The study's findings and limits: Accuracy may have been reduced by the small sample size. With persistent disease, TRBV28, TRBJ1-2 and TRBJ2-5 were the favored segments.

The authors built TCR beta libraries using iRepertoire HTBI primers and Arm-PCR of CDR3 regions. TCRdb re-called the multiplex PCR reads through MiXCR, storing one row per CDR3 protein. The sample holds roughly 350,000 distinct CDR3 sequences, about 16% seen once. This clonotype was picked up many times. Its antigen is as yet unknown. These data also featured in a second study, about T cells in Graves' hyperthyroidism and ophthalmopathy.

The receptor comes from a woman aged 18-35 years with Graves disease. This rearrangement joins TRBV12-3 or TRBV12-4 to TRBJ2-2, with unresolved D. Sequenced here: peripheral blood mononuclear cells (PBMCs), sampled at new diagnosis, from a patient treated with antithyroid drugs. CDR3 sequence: CASRGTLAGNTGELFF. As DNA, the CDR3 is TGTGCCAGCAGGGGTACCCTGGCAGGGAACACCGGGGAGCTGTTTTTT.